Each of the 28 T cell receptor beta chains below was sequenced from the same sample in a study of OX40 agonist ivuxolimab in advanced cancers. The protocol was immunoSEQ multiplex PCR, while the TCRdb copy is restricted to in-frame clones and leaves out a portion. The table lists roughly 62,000 clones, roughly 84% of them singletons. The sequences come from CD4+ or CD8+ T cells sorted from blood, collected in a trial of the OX40 agonist ivuxolimab. These TCRs come from an adult with an advanced solid tumor such as melanoma, head and neck, liver or kidney cancer.

This chain connects TRBV7-2 to TRBJ2-5; D is ambiguous. CDR1 is SGHTA and CDR2 is FQGNSA in the germline V gene. This CDR3 has 15 amino acids. Between the trimmed V and J ends, which lost 1 base and 4 bases, there was a span of 13 bases. The DNA for the CDR3 is TGTGCCAGCAGCTTAGGGAGTCCCCTCGGAGAGACCCAGTACTTC. Encoded protein: CASSLGSPLGETQYF.

The chain is built from TRBV5-1 and TRBJ2-2; 8 positions match TRBD1. The germline CDR1 and CDR2 sequences are SGHRS and YFSETQ. The CDR3 has 15 residues. Losses at the gene ends were 3 bases for V and 6 bases for J; bases not matched to a gene: 7. The CDR3 protein is CASSSGQGGPGELFF. The CDR3 DNA is TGCGCCAGCAGCTCTGGACAGGGCGGGCCCGGGGAGCTGTTTTTT.

J is TRBJ2-2 and V is TRBV6-6; D is undetermined. The germline V and J ends were trimmed by 10 bases and 5 bases, with 17 bases remaining between them. Germline V gene data show CDR1 as MNHNY and CDR2 as SVGAGI (reference sequence). This CDR3 spans 14 amino acids. CDR3: CATNGWGLTGELFF. The CDR3, as DNA: TGTGCCACCAATGGGTGGGGATTAACCGGGGAGCTGTTTTTT.

The J gene is TRBJ1-1, the V gene TRBV5-6; a weak D match, TRBD1 (6 bases). V gave up 2 bases and J gave up 6 bases, with 11 bases separating them. The germline V gene encodes CDR1 SGHDT and CDR2 YYEEEE. The CDR3 consists of 13 residues. The CDR3 loop is CASSLTGRPEAFF. The CDR3 DNA sequence: TGTGCCAGCAGCTTAACAGGGAGGCCTGAAGCTTTCTTT.

The V and J genes are TRBV28 and TRBJ2-5, with TRBD2 as a possible D gene (6 bases). Germline V gene lookup returns CDR1 MDHEN and CDR2 SYDVKM. V was cut by 6 bases and J by 2 bases, with 13 bases left in between. This CDR3 has 14 amino acids. The CDR3, as DNA: TGTGCCAGCAGGAACCCGGGGGAACAAGAGACCCAGTACTTC. It yields the protein CASRNPGEQETQYF.

This rearrangement joins TRBV2 to TRBJ2-5; D call uncertain. This CDR3 has 12 amino acids. Germline CDR1 SNHLY, CDR2 FYNNEI. V was pared by 5 bases and J by 5 bases, with 9 bases between. The DNA for the CDR3 is TGTGCCAGCAGTTCTAGACTGGAGACCCAGTACTTC. This encodes CASSSRLETQYF.

The V call is TRBV4-2, the J call TRBJ1-1; D unresolved. The CDR3 is made up of 16 amino acids. The V gene lost 0 bases and the J gene lost 7 bases, with 18 bases spanning the gap. Germline V lookup: CDR1 LGHNA, CDR2 YNFKEQ. The CDR3 loop is CASSQEVRREVSEAFF. CDR3 in DNA: TGTGCCAGCAGCCAAGAAGTAAGGCGGGAGGTTAGTGAAGCTTTCTTT.

J is TRBJ2-5 and V is TRBV9; a possible D gene is TRBD2 (6 bases). In germline, CDR1 is SGDLS, CDR2 YYNGEE. This CDR3 region has 14 residues. Deletions cut 4 bases from V and 4 bases from J, with 14 bases between. The CDR3 is CASSPGGLVETQYF. CDR3 in DNA: TGTGCCAGCAGCCCCGGGGGACTTGTAGAGACCCAGTACTTC.

The chain has TRBV5-1 and TRBJ2-7, with 9 bases lining up with TRBD2. Germline CDR1 is SGHRS and CDR2 is YFSETQ. V gave up 4 bases and J gave up 3 bases; unmatched junction bases: 14. The CDR3 extends over 17 amino acids. DNA of the CDR3: TGCGCCAGCAGCCCACGGCGGGCTAGCGGGGTTAACTACGAGCAGTACTTC. Translated, it gives CASSPRRASGVNYEQYF.

The CDR3 coding sequence is TGTGCCAGCACCGCCGGGACTAGCGGGGGGGCGGGCTCAGATACGCAGTATTTT. Protein: CASTAGTSGGAGSDTQYF. This chain uses TRBV28 with TRBJ2-3; 16 nucleotides agree with TRBD2. CDR1 and CDR2 (germline): MDHEN, SYDVKM. This CDR3 contains 18 residues. V dropped 7 bases and J dropped 4; count of bases not matched to a gene: 11.

The chain is built from TRBV19 and TRBJ1-2; 9 nucleotides agree with TRBD1. CDR3 length: 14 amino acids. From germline, CDR1 is LNHDA and CDR2 SQIVND (reference sequence). Germline trimming cut 3 bases from V and 5 bases from J; bases unmatched to any gene: 4. This CDR3 reads CASSIDRGEYGYTF. Here the CDR3 DNA reads TGTGCCAGTAGTATCGACAGGGGGGAATATGGCTACACCTTC.

V is TRBV4-3 and J is TRBJ2-5; 11 positions match TRBD2. This CDR3 region has 14 residues. V shed 1 base and J 10 bases; nucleotides not matched to a gene: 5. Germline V gene data show CDR1 as LGHNA and CDR2 as YSLEER. This CDR3 reads CASSQVGTSGHQYF. As DNA, the CDR3 is TGCGCCAGCAGCCAAGTAGGGACTAGCGGCCACCAGTACTTC.

The chain links TRBV7-2 to TRBJ1-6; possible D gene TRBD1, 5 bases. The germline V and J ends were trimmed by 6 bases and 9 bases, with 18 bases remaining between them. This CDR3 is built from 15 residues. Germline-derived CDR1 and CDR2 are SGHTA and FQGNSA. CDR3 loop: CASSQARGPGSPLHF. CDR3 coding DNA: TGTGCCAGCAGTCAAGCGAGGGGTCCGGGTTCACCCCTCCACTTT. The whole variable domain, filled in from reference TRBV7-2 and TRBJ1-6, reads GAGVSQSPSNKVTEKGKDVELRCDPISGHTALYWYRQSLGQGLEFLIYFQGNSAPDKSGLPSDRFSAERTGGSVSTLTIQRTQQEDSAVYLCASSQARGPGSPLHFGNGTRLTVT.

The chain couples TRBV19 to TRBJ1-1; the D is unclear. The V end was cut by 7 bases, the J end by 4 bases, with 10 bases between. CDR3 size: 12 residues. Germline CDR1 reads LNHDA; CDR2 reads SQIVND (reference sequence). Here the CDR3 DNA reads TGTGCCAGTACCTGGGGAGGCACTGAAGCTTTCTTT. It translates to CASTWGGTEAFF. Looking up the rest from reference TRBV19 and TRBJ1-1 gives the full variable domain: DGGITQSPKYLFRKEGQNVTLSCEQNLNHDAMYWYRQDPGQGLRLIYYSQIVNDFQKGDIAEGYSVSREKKESFPLTVTSAQKNPTAFYLCASTWGGTEAFFGQGTRLTVV.

The chain couples TRBV28 to TRBJ1-1; maybe TRBD1 (5 bases). The V and J ends lost 2 bases and 10 bases respectively, with 14 bases between them. The germline V gene encodes CDR1 MDHEN and CDR2 SYDVKM. The CDR3 sequence is 13 residues long. The CDR3 nucleotides read TGTGCCAGCAGTTTAACAGGACTGGTTTCAGCTTTCTTT. This sequence encodes CASSLTGLVSAFF.

The chain uses TRBV5-4 and TRBJ1-1; 9 bases are a match to TRBD1. Germline CDR1 and CDR2: SGHNT and YYREEE (reference sequence). The CDR3 is 15 amino acids. Unmatched junction bases numbered 4, after V lost 2 bases and J lost 2 bases. The DNA of the CDR3 is TGTGCCAGCAGCTTAAAACAGGGGGCTAACACTGAAGCTTTCTTT. This codes for CASSLKQGANTEAFF.

The chain is built from TRBV2 and TRBJ2-5; weak D call: TRBD2 (6 bases). Germline V gene lookup returns CDR1 SNHLY and CDR2 FYNNEI. There are 15 residues in the CDR3. The germline V and J ends were trimmed by 1 base and 1 base, with 10 bases remaining between them. The CDR3 DNA sequence: TGTGCCAGCAGTGAAGGGGGCGGGACCCAAGAGACCCAGTACTTC. Its protein is CASSEGGGTQETQYF.

DNA of the CDR3: TGCAGCGTTGACAAAGGCCTGAACACCGGGGAGCTGTTTTTT. It yields the protein CSVDKGLNTGELFF. The rearrangement uses TRBV29-1 and TRBJ2-2; D call uncertain. CDR3 size: 14 residues. The V gene lost 3 bases and the J gene lost 1 base, with 9 bases spanning the gap. Germline V gene sequence: CDR1 SQVTM, CDR2 ANQGSEA.

The chain carries TRBV9 and TRBJ1-3, with D perhaps matching TRBD1 (6 bases). Germline CDR1 is SGDLS and CDR2 is YYNGEE. The CDR3 length is 15 residues. V was trimmed by 1 base and J by 3 bases, leaving 11 bases between them. The CDR3 is CASSVRGAVGNTIYF. In DNA form, the CDR3 reads TGTGCCAGCAGCGTACGGGGGGCGGTTGGAAACACCATATATTTT.

CDR3 nucleotides: TGTGCCAGCAGCCTCCCCGGGATAGATACGCAGTATTTT. It yields the protein CASSLPGIDTQYF. The chain links TRBV7-3 to TRBJ2-3, with a weak D call TRBD2 (5 bases). The CDR3 length is 13 residues. Germline CDR1 and CDR2: SGHTA and FQGTGA. V lost 5 bases and J lost 5, with 11 bases in between.

The rearrangement links TRBV18 to TRBJ2-1; 8 bases agree with TRBD2. This CDR3 region has 17 residues. Losses at the gene ends were 2 bases for V and 1 base for J; bases not matched to a gene: 7. Germline assignment: CDR1 KGHSH and CDR2 LQKENI. The CDR3 bases are TGTGCCAGCTCACCAACTACTAGCGGAGATTCCTACAATGAGCAGTTCTTC. It is translated as CASSPTTSGDSYNEQFF.

The V and J genes are TRBV7-9 and TRBJ2-1, with 8 positions matching TRBD2. J lost 4 bases, V lost 1 base, and 3 bases had no gene match. The CDR3 is 15 residues long. Germline CDR1 is SEHNR and CDR2 is FQNEAQ (reference sequence). The CDR3 is CASSLGRGAYNEQFF. Written as DNA, the CDR3 is TGTGCCAGCAGCTTAGGGCGGGGGGCGTACAATGAGCAGTTCTTC.

V gene TRBV2 combines with J gene TRBJ1-5; no reliable D call. The length of the CDR3 is 12 residues. Germline V gives CDR1 SNHLY, CDR2 FYNNEI. V lost 5 bases to trimming and J lost 6 bases, with 8 bases between them. DNA for the CDR3: TGTGCCAGCAGTTTTATTACTCAGCCCCAGCATTTT. Protein product: CASSFITQPQHF.

The rearrangement uses TRBV2 and TRBJ1-1; the match to TRBD1 covers 12 bases. Germline V CDR1 and CDR2: SNHLY, FYNNEI. The CDR3 totals 17 residues. V was clipped by 6 bases and J by 7 bases; unmatched bases: 15. For the CDR3, the DNA is TGTGCCAGCAGCACCGGGACAGGGGGCGCATCGTTCCTTGAAGCTTTCTTT. Its translation is CASSTGTGGASFLEAFF.

V and J are TRBV7-3 and TRBJ2-5, with D perhaps given as TRBD1 or TRBD2 (5 bases each). The CDR3 has 15 amino acids. Germline V gene lookup returns CDR1 SGHTA and CDR2 FQGTGA. The V and J ends lost 2 bases and 3 bases respectively, with 13 bases between them. The DNA for the CDR3 is TGTGCCAGCAGCTTATCGGGGCAGAGGGAAGAGACCCAGTACTTC. As protein: CASSLSGQREETQYF. The whole variable domain, remainder taken from reference TRBV7-3 and TRBJ2-5, is GAGVSQTPSNKVTEKGKYVELRCDPISGHTALYWYRQSLGQGPEFLIYFQGTGAADDSGLPNDRFFAVRPEGSVSTLKIQRTERGDSAVYLCASSLSGQREETQYFGPGTRLLVL.

The chain is built from TRBV18 and TRBJ2-3; D is unclear. V dropped 6 bases and J dropped 2 bases, with 15 bases sitting between them. CDR1 and CDR2 (germline): KGHSH, LQKENI. The CDR3 runs 15 residues. The CDR3 DNA follows: TGTGCCAGCTCGCGCAGTACAACGAACACAGATACGCAGTATTTT. Translating gives CASSRSTTNTDTQYF. Looking up the rest from reference TRBV18 and TRBJ2-3 gives the full variable domain: NAGVMQNPRHLVRRRGQEARLRCSPMKGHSHVYWYRQLPEEGLKFMVYLQKENIIDESGMPKERFSAEFPKEGPSILRIQQVVRGDSAAYFCASSRSTTNTDTQYFGPGTRLTVL.

The V call is TRBV7-3, the J call TRBJ2-3; no clear D. Trimming took 1 base from V and 0 from J, leaving 8 bases between them. This CDR3 contains 15 residues. The germline V gene has CDR1 SGHTA and CDR2 FQGTGA. The CDR3, as DNA: TGTGCCAGCAGCTTAATGGGCCTAAGCACAGATACGCAGTATTTT. Translation gives CASSLMGLSTDTQYF. The variable domain in full, completed from reference TRBV7-3 and TRBJ2-3, reads GAGVSQTPSNKVTEKGKYVELRCDPISGHTALYWYRQSLGQGPEFLIYFQGTGAADDSGLPNDRFFAVRPEGSVSTLKIQRTERGDSAVYLCASSLMGLSTDTQYFGPGTRLTVL.

This chain uses TRBV2 with TRBJ1-4, with D uncertain. Germline values: CDR1 SNHLY, CDR2 FYNNEI. This CDR3 region has 14 residues. V lost 3 bases and J 0 bases, leaving 5 bases between the germline ends. Here the CDR3 DNA reads TGTGCCAGCAGTGATGGGGCAACTAATGAAAAACTGTTTTTT. Its protein is CASSDGATNEKLFF. Full variable domain (rest looked up from reference TRBV2 and TRBJ1-4): EPEVTQTPSHQVTQMGQEVILRCVPISNHLYFYWYRQILGQKVEFLVSFYNNEISEKSEIFDDQFSVERPDGSNFTLKIRSTKLEDSAMYFCASSDGATNEKLFFGSGTQLSVL.